Shown below are 14 T cell receptor beta chains from a single sample sequenced in a study of breast tumors, draining lymph nodes, adjacent tissues. Axillary draining lymph nodes of breast cancer patients supplied the node samples. TCRdb reanalysed the multiplex PCR reads using MiXCR and keeps one entry per CDR3 protein. This repertoire shows some 250,000 distinct CDR3 sequences, roughly a third found once; its top ten account for about 3.9%. Input material: axillary lymph node tissue. The receptors originated from a female donor with breast cancer. Some clones in this sample may be carry-over from other donors' samples.

Ten or more counts support this clonotype. This chain uses TRBV27 with TRBJ2-5; TRBD2 agrees at 9 bases. With 4 bases clipped from V and 5 bases from J, the junction kept 5 bases outside the gene matches. Germline V gives CDR1 MNHEY, CDR2 SMNVEV (reference sequence). The CDR3 runs 14 residues. CDR3 region: CASSYLAGSETQYF. The DNA of the CDR3 is TGTGCCAGCAGTTACCTAGCGGGAAGTGAGACCCAGTACTTC.

This clonotype came up many times. V gene TRBV19 combines with J gene TRBJ2-7; D unresolved. The ends were cut back, 2 bases at V and 5 bases at J, with 4 bases in the middle. The CDR3 length is 11 residues. Germline CDR1 and CDR2: LNHDA and SQIVND (reference sequence). The CDR3 loop is CASSIQDEQYF. The DNA for the CDR3 is TGTGCCAGTAGTATACAAGACGAGCAGTACTTC.

This clonotype has at least ten counts. The chain links TRBV7-2 to TRBJ2-3, with 12 bases fitting TRBD2. Germline V lookup: CDR1 SGHTA, CDR2 FQGNSA. The CDR3 runs 17 residues. The J segment lost 3 bases and the V segment lost 2 bases, leaving 6 bases of the junction unmatched. The CDR3 sequence: CASSLLAGGPGTDTQYF. The CDR3 nucleotides read TGTGCCAGCAGCTTACTAGCGGGGGGGCCTGGGACAGATACGCAGTATTTT.

This clonotype was seen at least ten times. The V and J genes are TRBV6-1 and TRBJ2-6; D perhaps matches TRBD2 (6 bases). The germline CDR1 and CDR2 sequences are MNHNS and SASEGT. V was cut by 8 bases and J by 0 bases, with 11 bases left in between. The CDR3 is 15 amino acids. The CDR3 loop reads CASLGGNSGANVLTF. The CDR3 DNA is TGTGCCAGCCTCGGGGGAAACTCTGGGGCCAACGTCCTGACTTTC.

This clonotype was detected many times. V usage is TRBV20-1 and J usage is TRBJ2-7, with 9 bases aligning to TRBD1. Germline V gene lookup returns CDR1 DFQATT and CDR2 SNEGSKA (reference sequence). The ends lost 6 bases at V and 0 bases at J; junction bases unmatched: 9. The CDR3 loop spans 15 amino acids. The DNA of the CDR3 is TGCAGTGCCAGAAGGACAGGGGCATACTCCTACGAGCAGTACTTC. Translated: CSARRTGAYSYEQYF.

The chain is built from TRBV7-9 and TRBJ2-3; 7 nucleotides line up with TRBD2. Trimming took 1 base from V and 5 from J; bases not matched to a gene: 6. This CDR3 has 15 residues. Germline V gene lookup returns CDR1 SEHNR and CDR2 FQNEAQ (reference sequence). The CDR3 DNA reads TGTGCCAGCAGCTTAGGGGGGGGTGCGTTAGATACGCAGTATTTT. Its translation: CASSLGGGALDTQYF.

V and J are TRBV24-1 and TRBJ2-1, with 7 positions matching TRBD1. CDR1 is KGHDR and CDR2 is SFDVKD in the germline V gene. This CDR3 has 14 amino acids. Trimming cost V 12 bases and J 4 bases; bases outside gene matches: 11. The CDR3 DNA follows: TGTGCCGCCGTCCCGGGACAGTATTACAATGAGCAGTTCTTC. Its protein is CAAVPGQYYNEQFF.

In this sample, this clonotype turned up many times. The chain is built from TRBV12-3 or TRBV12-4 and TRBJ2-7, with 9 bases matching TRBD2. The V gene end was trimmed by 6 bases and the J gene end by 2 bases; junction bases not matched to a gene: 5. The CDR3 contains 14 residues. CDR3 loop: CASRHSGGTYEQYF. The CDR3 DNA follows: TGTGCCAGCAGACATAGCGGGGGAACCTACGAGCAGTACTTC.

This clonotype has ten or more counts. Its ends do not fully match the called genes, so a read error is possible. This rearrangement joins TRBV7-7 to TRBJ1-5, with D possibly matching TRBD1 (5 bases). Germline V gene lookup returns CDR1 SSHAT and CDR2 FNYEAQ (reference sequence). The length of the CDR3 is 15 residues. The CDR3 is CASSGAQGSNQPQHF. The CDR3 nucleotides are TGTGCTAGCAGCGGAGCGCAGGGAAGCAATCAGCCCCAGCATTTT.

The rearrangement joins TRBV7-9 to TRBJ1-5; 7 nucleotides align to TRBD1. CDR3 length: 15 amino acids. V lost 6 bases to trimming and J lost 4 bases; unmatched junction nucleotides: 9. Germline lookup yields CDR1 SEHNR and CDR2 FQNEAQ (reference sequence). The CDR3, as DNA: TGTGCCAGCAGGTTGGGGGCAGGGGGGAATCAGCCCCAGCATTTT. Amino acids: CASRLGAGGNQPQHF.

This clonotype was seen ten or more times. One base away lies a much larger clone, so this may be a sequencing read error. V usage is TRBV12-3 or TRBV12-4 and J usage is TRBJ1-2; 9 nucleotides line up with TRBD1. CDR3 length: 14 amino acids. With 3 bases clipped from V and 8 bases from J, the junction kept 7 bases outside the gene matches. CDR3 sequence: CASSFVGQGTGYTF. For the CDR3, the DNA is TGTGCCAGCAGTTTCGTCGGACAGGGGACAGGCTACACCTTC.

This clonotype showed up many times. The gene calls are TRBV2 and TRBJ1-5; 8 bases align to TRBD1. This CDR3 comprises 14 residues. V was pared by 5 bases and J by 2 bases, with 2 bases of the junction left unmatched. In germline, CDR1 is SNHLY, CDR2 FYNNEI. The CDR3 DNA reads TGTGCCAGCAGTCGACAGGGGCGCAATCAGCCCCAGCATTTT. Its protein is CASSRQGRNQPQHF.

To note about this clonotype: A much larger clone sits a single nucleotide away, making a read error possible. The chain carries TRBV7-3 and TRBJ2-1; the match to TRBD1 covers 7 bases. CDR1 is SGHTA and CDR2 is FQGTGA in the germline V gene. This CDR3 comprises 16 residues. The CDR3 nucleotides are TGTGTCAGCAGCTTTTCCGGGACAGAGTCCTACAATGAGCAGTTCTTC. It yields the protein CVSSFSGTESYNEQFF.

This clonotype has a count of ten or more. The rearrangement joins TRBV5-1 to TRBJ2-1; 8 bases line up with TRBD2. Unmatched junction bases numbered 6, after V lost 4 bases and J lost 9 bases. This CDR3 is 13 amino acids long. The germline V gene encodes CDR1 SGHRS and CDR2 YFSETQ. CDR3 in DNA: TGCGCCAGCAGCGAGCGGGAGAGCGGTGAGCAGTTCTTC. Protein sequence: CASSERESGEQFF.